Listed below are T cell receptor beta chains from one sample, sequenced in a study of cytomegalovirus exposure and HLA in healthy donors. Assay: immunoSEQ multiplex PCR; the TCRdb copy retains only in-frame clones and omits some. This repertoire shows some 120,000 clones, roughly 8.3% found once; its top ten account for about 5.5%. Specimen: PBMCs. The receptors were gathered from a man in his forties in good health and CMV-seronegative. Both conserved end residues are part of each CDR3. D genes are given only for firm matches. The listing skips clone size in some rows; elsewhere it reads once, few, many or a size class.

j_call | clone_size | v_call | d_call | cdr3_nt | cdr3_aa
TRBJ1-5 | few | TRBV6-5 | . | TGTGCCAGCAGTTCCCTTTCGGGAGGAGGGGGTGAGCCCCAGCATTTT | CASSSLSGGGGEPQHF
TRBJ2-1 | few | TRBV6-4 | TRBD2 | TGTGCCAGCAAGTCGGTGGGGACTAGGCCCTACAATGAGCAGTTCTTC | CASKSVGTRPYNEQFF
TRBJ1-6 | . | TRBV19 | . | TGTGCCAGTAGTATAGGAAGAGGGACCCTCCACTTT | CASSIGRGTLHF
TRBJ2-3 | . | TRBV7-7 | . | TGTGCCAGCAGCTTTTCTACGACAGATACGCAGTATTTT | CASSFSTTDTQYF
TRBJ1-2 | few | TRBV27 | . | TGTGCCAGCAGTTTACGAGCAGGCAGTGGCTACACCTTC | CASSLRAGSGYTF
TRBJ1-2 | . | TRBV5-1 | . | TGCGCCAGCAGCTTTGATCGGTCAACCGCGTATGGCTACACCTTC | CASSFDRSTAYGYTF
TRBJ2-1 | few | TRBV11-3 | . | TGTGCCAGCAGCTTAGAGTCTTACAATGAGCAGTTCTTC | CASSLESYNEQFF
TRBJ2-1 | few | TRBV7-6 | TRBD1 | TGTGCCAGCAGCCCTGGACAGGCATTCTCCTACAATGAGCAGTTCTTC | CASSPGQAFSYNEQFF
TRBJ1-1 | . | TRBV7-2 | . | TGTGCCAGCAGCTTATTAAACAAGAACACTGAAGCTTTCTTT | CASSLLNKNTEAFF
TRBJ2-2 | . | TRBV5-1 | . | TGCGCCAGCAGACCAGGTCAGGTACACACCGGGGAGCTGTTTTTT | CASRPGQVHTGELFF
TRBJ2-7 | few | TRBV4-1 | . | TGCGCCAGCAGCCAAGAGTATCCAGGGAGGTACTACGAGCAGTACTTC | CASSQEYPGRYYEQYF
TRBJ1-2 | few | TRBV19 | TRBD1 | TGTGCCAGTAGTCCCCCTCAAAGACAGGGGCGCTATGGCTACACCTTC | CASSPPQRQGRYGYTF